This T cell receptor (beta chain) was captured in a study of blood T cell repertoires in COVID-19. This table comes from immunoSEQ multiplex PCR, and its TCRdb copy is limited to in-frame clones, with some not included. The sample holds roughly 100,000 clones; around 88% are singletons and the top ten take roughly 8.1%. The CDR3 has 15 amino acids. In germline, CDR1 is SGDLS, CDR2 YYNGEE. V gave up 2 bases and J gave up 3 bases; unmatched junction bases: 6. The sequencing input was peripheral blood. This receptor was obtained from a woman between 65 and 79 years old with acute or convalescent COVID-19. The V gene is TRBV9, the J gene TRBJ2-5, with 8 bases that match TRBD1. The DNA for the CDR3 is TGTGCCAGCAGCGTCAGGGGACAGGAGGAAGAGACCCAGTACTTC. This gives the protein CASSVRGQEEETQYF.